The entry below gives a single T cell receptor (beta chain) sequence along with its context. Noted time point: time of PML onset. Measured with immunoSEQ multiplex PCR; TCRdb has only the in-frame clones, and not every one. The repertoire holds 25,000 to 35,000 clones, with roughly nine tenths as singletons. The record originates from a study of multiple sclerosis patients with progressive multifocal leukoencephalopathy. The V end was cut by 5 bases, the J end by 5 bases, with 7 bases between. The CDR3 spans 11 residues. Germline-derived CDR1 and CDR2 are LNHDA and SQIVND (reference sequence). The chain uses TRBV19 and TRBJ2-7; unclear D gene. The input for sequencing was PBMCs, taken from a patient treated with natalizumab. The receptor was isolated from a human donor with progressive multifocal leukoencephalopathy. DNA for the CDR3: TGTGCCAGTAGTTTCGGCAACGAGCAGTACTTC. This codes for CASSFGNEQYF. The full variable domain, completed using reference TRBV19 and TRBJ2-7, is DGGITQSPKYLFRKEGQNVTLSCEQNLNHDAMYWYRQDPGQGLRLIYYSQIVNDFQKGDIAEGYSVSREKKESFPLTVTSAQKNPTAFYLCASSFGNEQYFGPGTRLTVT.